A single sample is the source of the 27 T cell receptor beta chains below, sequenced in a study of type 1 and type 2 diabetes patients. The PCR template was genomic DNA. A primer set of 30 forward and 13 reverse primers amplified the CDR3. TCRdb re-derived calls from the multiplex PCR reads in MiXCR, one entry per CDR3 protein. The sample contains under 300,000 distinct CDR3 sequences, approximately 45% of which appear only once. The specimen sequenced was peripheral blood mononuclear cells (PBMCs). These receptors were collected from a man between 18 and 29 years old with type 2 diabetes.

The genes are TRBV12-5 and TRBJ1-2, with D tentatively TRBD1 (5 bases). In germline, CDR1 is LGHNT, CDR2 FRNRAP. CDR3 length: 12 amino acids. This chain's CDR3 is CASLQADYGYTF. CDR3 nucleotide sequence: TGTGCGAGCCTACAGGCAGACTATGGCTACACCTTC.

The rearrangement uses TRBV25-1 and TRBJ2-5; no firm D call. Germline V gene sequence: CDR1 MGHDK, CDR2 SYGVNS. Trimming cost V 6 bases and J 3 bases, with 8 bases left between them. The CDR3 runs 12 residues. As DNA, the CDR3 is TGTGCCAGCAGATCGCAGAAAGAGACCCAGTACTTC. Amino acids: CASRSQKETQYF.

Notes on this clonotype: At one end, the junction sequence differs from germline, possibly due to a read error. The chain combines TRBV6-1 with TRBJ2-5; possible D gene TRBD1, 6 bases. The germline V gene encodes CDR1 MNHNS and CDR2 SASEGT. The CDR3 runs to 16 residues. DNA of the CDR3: TGTGCCACCAGTGCGAACCAACTAGGGGGTAGGGAGACCCAGTACTTC. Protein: CATSANQLGGRETQYF.

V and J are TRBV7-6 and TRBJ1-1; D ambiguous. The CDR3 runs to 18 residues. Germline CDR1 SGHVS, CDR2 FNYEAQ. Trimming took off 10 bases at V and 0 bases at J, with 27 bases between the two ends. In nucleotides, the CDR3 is TGTGCCACCTCCCTGGTTCGGTCGGGCACGGGAATGAACACTGAAGCTTTCTTT. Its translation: CATSLVRSGTGMNTEAFF.

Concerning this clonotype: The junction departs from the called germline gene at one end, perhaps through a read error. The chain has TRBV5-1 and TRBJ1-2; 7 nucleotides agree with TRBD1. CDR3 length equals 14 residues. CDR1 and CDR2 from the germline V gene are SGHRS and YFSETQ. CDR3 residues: CASSLSVAGGGYTF. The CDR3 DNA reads TGTGCCAGCAGCTTGAGCGTTGCAGGGGGTGGCTACACCTTC.

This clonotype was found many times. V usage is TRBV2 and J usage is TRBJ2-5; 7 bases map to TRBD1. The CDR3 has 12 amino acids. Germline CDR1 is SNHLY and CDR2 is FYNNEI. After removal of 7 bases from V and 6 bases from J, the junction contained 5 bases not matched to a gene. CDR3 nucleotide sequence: TGTGCCAGCAAGGGGACAGTCCAGACCCAGTACTTC. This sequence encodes CASKGTVQTQYF.

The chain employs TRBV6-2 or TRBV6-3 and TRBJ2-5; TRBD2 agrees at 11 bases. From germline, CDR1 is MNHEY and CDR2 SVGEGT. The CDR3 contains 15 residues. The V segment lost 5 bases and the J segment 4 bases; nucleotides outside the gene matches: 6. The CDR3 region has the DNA TGTGCCAGCAGTCGTAGCGGGGGGGCCCCAGAGACCCAGTACTTC. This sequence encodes CASSRSGGAPETQYF.

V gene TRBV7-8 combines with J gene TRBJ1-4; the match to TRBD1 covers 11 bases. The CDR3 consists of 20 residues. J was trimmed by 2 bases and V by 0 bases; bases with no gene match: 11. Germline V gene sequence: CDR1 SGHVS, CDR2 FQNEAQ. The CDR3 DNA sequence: TGTGCCAGCAGCTTAGCCGGGGGAAGGACAGGGGGCGTCACTAATGAAAAACTGTTTTTT. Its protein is CASSLAGGRTGGVTNEKLFF.

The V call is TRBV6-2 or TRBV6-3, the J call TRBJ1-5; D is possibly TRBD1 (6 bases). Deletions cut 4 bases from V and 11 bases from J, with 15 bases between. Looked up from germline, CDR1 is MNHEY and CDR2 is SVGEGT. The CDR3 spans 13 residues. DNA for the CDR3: TGTGCCAGCAGTTCAACCGGACAGTATTCCCAGCATTTT. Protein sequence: CASSSTGQYSQHF.

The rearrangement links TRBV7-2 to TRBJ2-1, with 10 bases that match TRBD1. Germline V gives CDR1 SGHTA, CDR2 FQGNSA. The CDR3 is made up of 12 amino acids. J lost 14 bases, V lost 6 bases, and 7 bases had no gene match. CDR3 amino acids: CASRNWTGGKFF. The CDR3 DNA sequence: TGTGCCAGCAGAAATTGGACAGGGGGAAAGTTCTTC.

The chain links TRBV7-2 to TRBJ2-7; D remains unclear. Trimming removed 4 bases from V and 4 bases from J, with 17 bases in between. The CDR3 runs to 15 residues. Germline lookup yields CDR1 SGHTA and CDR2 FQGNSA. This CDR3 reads CASSSPPLMGYEQYF. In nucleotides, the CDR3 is TGTGCCAGCAGCTCACCCCCCCTCATGGGGTACGAGCAGTACTTC.

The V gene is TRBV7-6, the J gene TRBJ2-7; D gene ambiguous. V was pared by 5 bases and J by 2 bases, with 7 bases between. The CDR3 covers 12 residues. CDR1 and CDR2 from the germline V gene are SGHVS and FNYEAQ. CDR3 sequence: CASSQAAYEQYF. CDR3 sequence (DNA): TGTGCCAGCAGCCAGGCAGCCTACGAGCAGTACTTC. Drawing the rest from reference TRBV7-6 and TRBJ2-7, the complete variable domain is GAGVSQSPRYKVTKRGQDVALRCDPISGHVSLYWYRQALGQGPEFLTYFNYEAQQDKSGLPNDRFSAERPEGSISTLTIQRTEQRDSAMYRCASSQAAYEQYFGPGTRLTVT.

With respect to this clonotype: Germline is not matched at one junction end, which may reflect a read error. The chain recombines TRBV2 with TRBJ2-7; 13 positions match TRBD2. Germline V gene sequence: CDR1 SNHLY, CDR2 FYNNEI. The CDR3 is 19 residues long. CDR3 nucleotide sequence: TGTGCTAGCAGTGAAGCAGGACTAGCGGGAGAGAGGTCAGAGTGCGAGCAGTACTTC. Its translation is CASSEAGLAGERSECEQYF.

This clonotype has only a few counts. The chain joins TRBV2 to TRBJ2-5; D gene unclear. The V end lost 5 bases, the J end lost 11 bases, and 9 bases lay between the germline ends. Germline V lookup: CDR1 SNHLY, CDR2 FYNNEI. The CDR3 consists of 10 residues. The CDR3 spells CASSYSAQYF. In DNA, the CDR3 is TGTGCCAGCAGTTACTCGGCTCAGTACTTC. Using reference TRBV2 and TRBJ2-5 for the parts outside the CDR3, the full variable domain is EPEVTQTPSHQVTQMGQEVILRCVPISNHLYFYWYRQILGQKVEFLVSFYNNEISEKSEIFDDQFSVERPDGSNFTLKIRSTKLEDSAMYFCASSYSAQYFGPGTRLLVL.

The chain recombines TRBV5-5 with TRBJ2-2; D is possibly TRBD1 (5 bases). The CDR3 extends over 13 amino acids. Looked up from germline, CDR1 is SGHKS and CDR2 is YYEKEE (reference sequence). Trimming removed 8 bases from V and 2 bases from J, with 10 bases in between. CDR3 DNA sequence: TGTGCCAGTCAGACAGCAAACACCGGGGAGCTGTTTTTT. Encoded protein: CASQTANTGELFF.

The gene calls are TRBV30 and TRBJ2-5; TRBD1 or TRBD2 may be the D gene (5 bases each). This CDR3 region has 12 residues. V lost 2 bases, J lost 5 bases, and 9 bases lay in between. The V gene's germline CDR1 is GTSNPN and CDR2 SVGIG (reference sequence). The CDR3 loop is CAWSPGQETQYF. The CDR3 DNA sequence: TGTGCCTGGAGTCCGGGGCAGGAGACCCAGTACTTC. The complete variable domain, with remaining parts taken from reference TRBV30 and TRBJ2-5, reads SQTIHQWPATLVQPVGSPLSLECTVEGTSNPNLYWYRQAAGRGLQLLFYSVGIGQISSEVPQNLSASRPQDRQFILSSKKLLLSDSGFYLCAWSPGQETQYFGPGTRLLVL.

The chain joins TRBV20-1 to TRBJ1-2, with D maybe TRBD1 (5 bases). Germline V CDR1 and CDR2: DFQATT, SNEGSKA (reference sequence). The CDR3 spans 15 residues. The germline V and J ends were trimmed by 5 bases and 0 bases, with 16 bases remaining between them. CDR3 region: CSAGPNRMSNYGYTF. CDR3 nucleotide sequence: TGCAGTGCTGGGCCAAACAGGATGTCTAACTATGGCTACACCTTC.

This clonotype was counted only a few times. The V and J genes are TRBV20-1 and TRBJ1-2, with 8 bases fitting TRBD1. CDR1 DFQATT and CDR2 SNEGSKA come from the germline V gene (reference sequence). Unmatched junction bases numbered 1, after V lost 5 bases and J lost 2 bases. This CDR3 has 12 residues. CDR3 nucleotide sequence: TGCAGTGCTGCAGGGGGCAACTATGGCTACACCTTC. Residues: CSAAGGNYGYTF.

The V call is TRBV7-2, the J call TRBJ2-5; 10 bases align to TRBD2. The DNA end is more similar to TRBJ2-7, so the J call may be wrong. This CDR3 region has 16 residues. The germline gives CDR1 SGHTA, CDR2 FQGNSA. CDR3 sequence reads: CASSLVGPSGRGEQYF. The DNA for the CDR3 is TGTGCCAGCAGCTTAGTAGGGCCTAGCGGGAGAGGCGAGCAGTACTTC.

The CDR3 region has the DNA TGTGCCAGCTCACCGTCACCTGCGTCCGGGGCCAACGTCCTGACTTTC. It specifies CASSPSPASGANVLTF. The chain recombines TRBV18 with TRBJ2-6; D not resolved. Germline V gene data show CDR1 as KGHSH and CDR2 as LQKENI. The CDR3 spans 16 residues. V was clipped by 3 bases and J by 4 bases, with 13 bases between them.

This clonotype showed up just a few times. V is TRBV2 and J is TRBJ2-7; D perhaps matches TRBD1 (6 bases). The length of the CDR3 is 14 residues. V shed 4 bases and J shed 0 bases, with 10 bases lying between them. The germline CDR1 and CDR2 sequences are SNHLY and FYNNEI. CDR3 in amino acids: CASSATGSSYEQYF. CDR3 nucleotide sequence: TGTGCCAGCAGTGCTACAGGGAGCTCCTACGAGCAGTACTTC.

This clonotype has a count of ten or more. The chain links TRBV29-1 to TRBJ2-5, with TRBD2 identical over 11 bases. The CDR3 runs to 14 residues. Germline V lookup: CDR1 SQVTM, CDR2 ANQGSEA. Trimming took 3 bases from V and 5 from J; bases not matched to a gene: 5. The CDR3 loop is CSVETSGVEETQYF. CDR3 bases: TGCAGCGTTGAGACTAGCGGGGTAGAGGAGACCCAGTACTTC.

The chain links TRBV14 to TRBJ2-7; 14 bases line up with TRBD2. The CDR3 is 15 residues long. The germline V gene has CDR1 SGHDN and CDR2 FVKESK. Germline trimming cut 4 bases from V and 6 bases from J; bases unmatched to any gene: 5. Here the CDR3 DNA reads TGTGCCAGCAGCCTAGGACTAGCGGGAGGAAGCGAGCAGTACTTC. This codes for CASSLGLAGGSEQYF.

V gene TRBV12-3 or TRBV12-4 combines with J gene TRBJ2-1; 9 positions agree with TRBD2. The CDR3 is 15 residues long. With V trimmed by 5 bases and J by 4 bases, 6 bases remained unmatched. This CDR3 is CASSPSGLAYNEQFF. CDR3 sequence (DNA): TGTGCCAGCAGTCCTTCTGGACTAGCGTACAATGAGCAGTTCTTC.

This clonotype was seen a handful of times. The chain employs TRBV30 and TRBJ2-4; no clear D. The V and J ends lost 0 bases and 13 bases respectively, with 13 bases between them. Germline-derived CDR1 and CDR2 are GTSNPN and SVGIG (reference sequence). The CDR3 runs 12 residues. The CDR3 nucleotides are TGTGCCTGGAGTGTACTCAGGACCGGGCAGTACTTC. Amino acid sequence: CAWSVLRTGQYF.

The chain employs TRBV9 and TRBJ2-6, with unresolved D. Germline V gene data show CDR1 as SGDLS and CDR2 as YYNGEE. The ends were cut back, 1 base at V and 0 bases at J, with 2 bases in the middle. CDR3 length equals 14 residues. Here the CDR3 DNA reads TGTGCCAGCAGCGTACACTCTGGGGCCAACGTCCTGACTTTC. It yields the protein CASSVHSGANVLTF.

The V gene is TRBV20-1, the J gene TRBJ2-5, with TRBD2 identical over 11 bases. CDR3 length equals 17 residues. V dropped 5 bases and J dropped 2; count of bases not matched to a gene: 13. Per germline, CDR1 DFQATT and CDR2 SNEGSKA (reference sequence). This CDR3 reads CSALRKLAGAIQETQYF. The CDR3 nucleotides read TGCAGTGCTCTCAGGAAACTAGCGGGGGCCATACAAGAGACCCAGTACTTC.